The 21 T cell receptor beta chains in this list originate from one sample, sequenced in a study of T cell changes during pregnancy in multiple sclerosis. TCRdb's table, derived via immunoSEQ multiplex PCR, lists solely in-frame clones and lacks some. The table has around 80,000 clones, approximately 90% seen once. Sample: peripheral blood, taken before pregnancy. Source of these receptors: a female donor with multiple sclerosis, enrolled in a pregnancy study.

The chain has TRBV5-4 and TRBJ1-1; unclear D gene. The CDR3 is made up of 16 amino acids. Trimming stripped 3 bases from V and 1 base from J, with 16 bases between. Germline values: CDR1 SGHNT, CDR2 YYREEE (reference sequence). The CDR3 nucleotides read TGTGCCAGCAGCTCCCCCGACTCGGAACCGAACACTGAAGCTTTCTTT. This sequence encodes CASSSPDSEPNTEAFF.

Written as DNA, the CDR3 is TGCGCCAGCAGCTTGGAGGTCAAGGGGGCAGGGTCCACTGAAGCTTTCTTT. Residues: CASSLEVKGAGSTEAFF. This sequence joins TRBV5-1 and TRBJ1-1; 7 bases map to TRBD1. The trim removed 0 bases at V and 4 bases at J, leaving 12 bases unmatched. The CDR3 loop spans 17 amino acids. Germline CDR1 reads SGHRS; CDR2 reads YFSETQ.

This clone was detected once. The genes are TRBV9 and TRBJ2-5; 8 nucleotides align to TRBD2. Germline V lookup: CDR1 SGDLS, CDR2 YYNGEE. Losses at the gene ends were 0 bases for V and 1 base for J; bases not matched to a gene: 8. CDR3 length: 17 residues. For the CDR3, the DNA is TGTGCCAGCAGCGTAGATCCGGGCGGGGGGCTCCAAGAGACCCAGTACTTC. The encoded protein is CASSVDPGGGLQETQYF.

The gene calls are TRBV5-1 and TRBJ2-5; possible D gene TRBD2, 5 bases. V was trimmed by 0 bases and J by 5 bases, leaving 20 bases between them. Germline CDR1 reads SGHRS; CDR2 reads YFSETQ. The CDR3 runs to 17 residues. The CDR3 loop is CASSLGDRQDSVETQYF. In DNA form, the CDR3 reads TGCGCCAGCAGCTTGGGTGATCGTCAGGACTCGGTCGAGACCCAGTACTTC.

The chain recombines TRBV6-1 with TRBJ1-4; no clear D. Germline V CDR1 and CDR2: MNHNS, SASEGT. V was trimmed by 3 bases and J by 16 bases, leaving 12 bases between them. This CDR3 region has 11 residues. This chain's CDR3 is CASSDGRVRFF. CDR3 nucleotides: TGTGCCAGCAGTGACGGGAGGGTAAGGTTTTTT.

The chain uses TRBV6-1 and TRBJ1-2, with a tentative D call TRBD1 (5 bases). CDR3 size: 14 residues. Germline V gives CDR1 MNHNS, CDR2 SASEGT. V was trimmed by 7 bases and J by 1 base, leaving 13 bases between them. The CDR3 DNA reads TGTGCCAGCACCCCGACAGAAGGTAACTATGGCTACACCTTC. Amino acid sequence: CASTPTEGNYGYTF.

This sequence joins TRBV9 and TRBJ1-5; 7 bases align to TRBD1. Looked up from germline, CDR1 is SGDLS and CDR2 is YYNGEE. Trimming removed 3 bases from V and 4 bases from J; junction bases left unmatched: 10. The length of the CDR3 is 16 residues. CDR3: CASSAGGDSRNQPQHF. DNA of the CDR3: TGTGCCAGCAGCGCAGGAGGGGACAGCAGAAATCAGCCCCAGCATTTT.

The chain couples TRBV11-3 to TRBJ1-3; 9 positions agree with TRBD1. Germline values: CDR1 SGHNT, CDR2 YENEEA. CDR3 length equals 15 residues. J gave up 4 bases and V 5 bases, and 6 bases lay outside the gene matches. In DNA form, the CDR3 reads TGTGCCAGCAGCGATCGGACAGGGGCCGGAAACACCATATATTTT. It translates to CASSDRTGAGNTIYF.

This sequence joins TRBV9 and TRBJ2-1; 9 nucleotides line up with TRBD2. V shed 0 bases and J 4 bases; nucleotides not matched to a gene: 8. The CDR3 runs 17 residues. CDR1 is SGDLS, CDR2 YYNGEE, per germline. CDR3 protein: CASSVEGAGGPYNEQFF. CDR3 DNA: TGTGCCAGCAGCGTAGAGGGAGCGGGGGGACCTTACAATGAGCAGTTCTTC.

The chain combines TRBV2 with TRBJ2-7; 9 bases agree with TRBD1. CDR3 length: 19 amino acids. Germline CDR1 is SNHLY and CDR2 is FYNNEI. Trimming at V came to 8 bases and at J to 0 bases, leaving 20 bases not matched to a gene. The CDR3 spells CASLIGALWGQGSSYEQYF. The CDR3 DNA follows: TGTGCCAGCCTGATTGGTGCCCTATGGGGACAGGGAAGCTCCTACGAGCAGTACTTC.

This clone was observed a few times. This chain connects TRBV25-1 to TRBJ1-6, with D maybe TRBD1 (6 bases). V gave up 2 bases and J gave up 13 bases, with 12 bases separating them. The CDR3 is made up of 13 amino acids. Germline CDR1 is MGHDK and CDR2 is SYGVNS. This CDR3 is CASSEPGQIPLHF. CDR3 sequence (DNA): TGTGCCAGCAGTGAACCCGGACAGATCCCCCTCCACTTT.

This CDR3 reads CASSWTFQETQYF. The CDR3 DNA follows: TGTGCCAGCAGCTGGACTTTCCAAGAGACCCAGTACTTC. This chain links TRBV5-4 with TRBJ2-5; maybe TRBD2 (5 bases). CDR1 and CDR2 (germline): SGHNT, YYREEE (reference sequence). CDR3 length: 13 residues. V was clipped by 3 bases and J by 1 base, with 7 bases between them.

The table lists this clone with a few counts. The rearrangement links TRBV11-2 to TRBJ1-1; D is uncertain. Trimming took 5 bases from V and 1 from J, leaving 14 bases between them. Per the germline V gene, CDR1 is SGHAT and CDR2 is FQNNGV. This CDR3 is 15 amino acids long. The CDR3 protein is CASSPRQVGNTEAFF. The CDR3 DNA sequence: TGTGCCAGCAGCCCACGGCAGGTCGGGAACACTGAAGCTTTCTTT.

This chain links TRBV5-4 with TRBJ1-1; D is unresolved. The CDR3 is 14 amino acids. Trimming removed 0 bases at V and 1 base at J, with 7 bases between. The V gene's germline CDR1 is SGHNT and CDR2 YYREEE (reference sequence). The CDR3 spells CASSLAGKNTEAFF. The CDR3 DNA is TGTGCCAGCAGCTTGGCGGGGAAGAACACTGAAGCTTTCTTT.

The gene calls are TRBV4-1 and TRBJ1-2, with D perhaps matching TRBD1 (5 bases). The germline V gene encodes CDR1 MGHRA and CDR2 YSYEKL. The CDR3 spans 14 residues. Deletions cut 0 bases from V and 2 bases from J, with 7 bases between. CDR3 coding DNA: TGCGCCAGCAGCCAAGAAAAGGGGAACTATGGCTACACCTTC. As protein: CASSQEKGNYGYTF.

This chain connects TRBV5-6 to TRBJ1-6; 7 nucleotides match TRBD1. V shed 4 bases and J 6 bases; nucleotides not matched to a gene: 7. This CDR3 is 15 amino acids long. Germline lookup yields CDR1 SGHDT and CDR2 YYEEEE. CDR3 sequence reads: CASSQQGLGNSPLHF. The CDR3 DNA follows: TGTGCCAGCAGCCAACAGGGGTTAGGTAATTCACCCCTCCACTTT.

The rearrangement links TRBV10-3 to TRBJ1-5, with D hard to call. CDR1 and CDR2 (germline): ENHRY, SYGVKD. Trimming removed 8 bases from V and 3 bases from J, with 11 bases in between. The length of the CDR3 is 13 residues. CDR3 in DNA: TGTGCCATCCGGCATCAGGACAATCAGCCCCAGCATTTT. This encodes CAIRHQDNQPQHF.

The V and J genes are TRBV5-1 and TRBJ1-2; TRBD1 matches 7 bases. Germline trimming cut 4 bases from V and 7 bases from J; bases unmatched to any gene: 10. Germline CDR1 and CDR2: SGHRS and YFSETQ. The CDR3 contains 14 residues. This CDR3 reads CASSTGQEGSGYTF. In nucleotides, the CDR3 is TGCGCCAGCAGCACCGGACAGGAGGGGAGTGGCTACACCTTC.

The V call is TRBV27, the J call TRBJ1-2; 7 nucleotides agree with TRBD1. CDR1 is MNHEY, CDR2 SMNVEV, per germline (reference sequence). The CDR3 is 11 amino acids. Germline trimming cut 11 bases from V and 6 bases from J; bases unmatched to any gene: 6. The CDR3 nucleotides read TGTGCCGCAGGGGGTAGGAATGGCTACACCTTC. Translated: CAAGGRNGYTF.

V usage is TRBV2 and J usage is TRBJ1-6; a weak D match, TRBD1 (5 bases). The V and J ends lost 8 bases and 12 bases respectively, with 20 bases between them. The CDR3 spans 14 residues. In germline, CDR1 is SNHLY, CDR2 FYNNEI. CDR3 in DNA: TGTGCCAGCGGAGAGATGGACAAGTTGGGACCCCTCCACTTT. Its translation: CASGEMDKLGPLHF.

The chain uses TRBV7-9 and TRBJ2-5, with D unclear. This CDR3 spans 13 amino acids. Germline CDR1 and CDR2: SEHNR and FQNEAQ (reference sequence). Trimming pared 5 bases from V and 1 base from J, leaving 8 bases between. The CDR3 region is CASSMILQETQYF. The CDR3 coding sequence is TGTGCCAGCAGCATGATACTCCAAGAGACCCAGTACTTC. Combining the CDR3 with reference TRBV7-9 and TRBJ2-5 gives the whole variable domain DTGVSQNPRHKITKRGQNVTFRCDPISEHNRLYWYRQTLGQGPEFLTYFQNEAQLEKSRLLSDRFSAERPKGSFSTLEIQRTEQGDSAMYLCASSMILQETQYFGPGTRLLVL.